Shown below are 7 T cell receptor beta chains from a single sample sequenced in a study of Graves' ophthalmopathy and Graves' hyperthyroidism. The TCR beta CDR3 regions underwent amplification from RNA transcripts. Scientists carried out first-round RT-PCR using HTBI primers and then a second-round multiplex PCR. TCRdb analysed the multiplex PCR reads with MiXCR anew, one entry per CDR3 protein. The sample has hundreds of thousands of distinct CDR3 sequences, about 41% seen once. The sequenced sample consisted of peripheral blood. These TCRs come from an adult man with Graves' ophthalmopathy.

The rearrangement joins TRBV4-1 to TRBJ2-2; no firm D call. CDR1 MGHRA and CDR2 YSYEKL come from the germline V gene. V was clipped by 5 bases and J by 1 base, with 11 bases between them. The CDR3 length is 15 residues. The CDR3, as DNA: TGCGCCAGCAGCAAGAGGACGGGGAACACCGGGGAGCTGTTTTTT. Translation gives CASSKRTGNTGELFF.

Many counts were recorded for this clonotype. The chain is built from TRBV7-9 and TRBJ1-2; a weak D match, TRBD1 (6 bases). This CDR3 has 16 amino acids. Germline V gene data show CDR1 as SEHNR and CDR2 as FQNEAQ (reference sequence). Trimming took 3 bases from V and 6 from J, leaving 20 bases between them. The CDR3 reads CASSFRPAGAGDGYTF. The DNA of the CDR3 is TGTGCCAGCAGCTTCAGACCGGCAGGGGCTGGGGATGGCTACACCTTC.

J is TRBJ1-2 and V is TRBV29-1; tentatively, D is TRBD1 (5 bases). The CDR3 sequence is 13 residues long. Trimming stripped 4 bases from V and 3 bases from J, with 12 bases between. Germline CDR1 reads SQVTM; CDR2 reads ANQGSEA. CDR3 DNA: TGCAGCGTTGCGGGACGGCGCGACTATGGCTACACCTTC. Its protein is CSVAGRRDYGYTF.

This clonotype was counted only a few times. V and J are TRBV9 and TRBJ2-5, with 8 bases matching TRBD2. V gave up 9 bases and J gave up 4 bases; unmatched junction bases: 8. The CDR3 totals 13 residues. Germline values: CDR1 SGDLS, CDR2 YYNGEE. The DNA of the CDR3 is TGTGCCACCGGGGGGGCCGGAATAGAGACCCAGTACTTC. Residues: CATGGAGIETQYF.

With regard to this clonotype: One junction end does not reproduce the germline sequence, and a read error may be involved. The rearrangement joins TRBV20-1 to TRBJ2-5, with TRBD2 matching 9 bases. CDR1 is DFQATT and CDR2 is SNEGSKA in the germline V gene (reference sequence). The CDR3 sequence is 16 residues long. The CDR3 DNA reads as TGCAGTGCTAATGGTCTAGCGGGACCACCAGCGGAGACCCAGTGCTTC. Amino acid sequence: CSANGLAGPPAETQCF.

This clonotype was detected many times. The V call is TRBV7-2, the J call TRBJ1-2; tentatively, D is TRBD1 (6 bases). This CDR3 has 15 residues. Per the germline V gene, CDR1 is SGHTA and CDR2 is FQGNSA. V lost 1 base to trimming and J lost 5 bases, with 14 bases between them. As DNA, the CDR3 is TGTGCCAGCAGCTTAGTGGGGGGCGCCTCTTATGGCTACACCTTC. It is translated as CASSLVGGASYGYTF.

This clonotype was observed a single time. The chain is built from TRBV15 and TRBJ2-7, with D possibly matching TRBD1 (6 bases). V dropped 0 bases and J dropped 5 bases, with 11 bases sitting between them. In germline, CDR1 is LNHNV, CDR2 YYDKDF (reference sequence). The CDR3 contains 14 residues. For the CDR3, the DNA is TGTGCCACCAGCAGAGACCGGACAGCCCACGAGCAGTACTTC. It translates to CATSRDRTAHEQYF.